The present entry profiles one TCR beta chain with its context. Its recognized antigen is unknown. No per-base quality is available; no much larger clone lies one base away. The library came from the immunoSEQ multiplex PCR assay. An external provider performed TCRbeta CDR3 sequencing as a commercial service. Turning to the authors' computational methods: The analyses used productive nucleotide sequences together with amino acid sequences obtained by in silico translation. Diversity was measured with Renyi entropy across alpha values, using the median of 200 repeated subsamples to equalise sample size. For clustering, the distance between each pair of repertoires was computed as one minus the Chao-modified Jaccard index, which corrected for under-sampling. Frequency-weighted overlap with synovial clonotypes was calculated over 200 sample sizes with 200 draws without replacement at each size, and the overlap was reported at the size of the smaller sample. TCRdb limited this immuneACCESS table to in-frame rearrangements with V and J called. A share of clones is missing; checked studies link under half to unresolved V genes, and the rest is unexplained. That table furnishes V, J and clone size, whereas the DNA furnished D and trimming. The sample data list 36,000 or so clones, and roughly 94% of these were observed just once. 0.7% of the sample rests with the top ten.

This entry is derived from a study of circulating and synovial CD4+ cells in juvenile arthritis (dated by TCRdb to the mid-2010s). Background for the entire study: Within each patient, the study compared the TCRbeta CDR3 repertoires of three groups: circulating HLA-DR+ CD4 T cells, bulk blood CD4 T cells, and synovial CD4 T cells. Repertoire sequencing was performed with the aim of confirming enrichment of synovial clonotypes in a circulating synovial-like CD4 T cell subset. Overall study results and their limits: Circulating pathogenic-like lymphocytes clustered together with synovial T cells and shared a substantially larger fraction of CDR3 sequences with synovium than bulk blood did. Since overlap with synovium went up as sequencing depth increased, the measured fractions of shared clonotypes likely underestimated the full repertoire overlap. No difference between circulating pathogenic-like lymphocytes and bulk blood T cells was detected by traditional Vbeta family usage analysis. Lower diversity was observed in synovial and circulating pathogenic-like lymphocyte repertoires than in bulk blood CD4 repertoires, and some CPL samples were found to be as oligoclonal as synovium. CPL and bulk blood CD4 samples differed in T cell genome counts by at least an order of magnitude, so sample-size effects were addressed.

The germline V and J ends show losses of 2 bases and 3 bases respectively, and no gene match explains 2 bases of the junction. CDR1 and CDR2 are read off the germline V gene (reference sequence) as LNHDA and SQIVND. The CDR3 starts with the cysteine, ends with the phenylalanine, and has 15 residues. The retained sequence is limited to the CDR3, 45 bases, with the frame set at the first base. Donors of the sequenced samples were patients with active juvenile idiopathic arthritis. Sorting was carried out immediately after cells were thawed, and dead cells were excluded with Live/Dead Fixable Near-IR Stain.

The sample was CD4+ T cells from blood. Recombination joined TRBV19 with TRBJ2-4; the junction holds 9 bases that match TRBD2. This clonotype originated in a human donor with juvenile idiopathic arthritis. The CDR3 amino acid sequence is: CASSITAGGKNIQYF. The sequenced DNA: TGTGCCAGTAGTATAACAGCGGGGGGCAAAAACATTCAGTACTTC.